The 25 T cell receptor beta chains given below trace back to one sample, sequenced in a study of shared T cell receptors in the human thymus. Generated by immunoSEQ multiplex PCR, the TCRdb table keeps only in-frame clones and is missing some. The table shows hundreds of thousands of clones, with about 87% occurring only once. These data were also reused for a study on human thymus T cells.

Sequencing input: thymocytes. Receptors originate from a boy less than two years old with a congenital heart defect.

A few counts support this clone. V and J are TRBV7-6 and TRBJ2-6; 9 bases align to TRBD1. CDR3 length: 18 amino acids. The V gene end was trimmed by 5 bases and the J gene end by 4 bases; junction bases not matched to a gene: 12. CDR1 is SGHVS, CDR2 FNYEAQ, per germline. CDR3 residues: CASSTRDREPGGANVLTF. The CDR3 DNA reads as TGTGCCAGCAGCACCCGGGACAGGGAGCCCGGAGGGGCCAACGTCCTGACTTTC.

The rearrangement links TRBV6-5 to TRBJ2-3; 7 bases align to TRBD2. The CDR3 loop spans 16 amino acids. Germline lookup yields CDR1 MNHEY and CDR2 SVGAGI. After removal of 0 bases from V and 2 bases from J, the junction contained 5 bases not matched to a gene. The CDR3 spells CASSYSFGGYTDTQYF. CDR3 nucleotides: TGTGCCAGCAGTTACTCGTTCGGGGGGTACACAGATACGCAGTATTTT.

The chain recombines TRBV9 with TRBJ1-1; D uncertain. This CDR3 comprises 13 residues. V lost 3 bases and J 8 bases, leaving 14 bases between the germline ends. Germline values: CDR1 SGDLS, CDR2 YYNGEE. The CDR3 sequence: CASSAMDRGEAFF. Here the CDR3 DNA reads TGTGCCAGCAGCGCTATGGACCGCGGGGAAGCTTTCTTT.

This chain uses TRBV10-1 with TRBJ2-7, with TRBD2 matching over 10 bases. Losses at the gene ends were 7 bases for V and 4 bases for J; bases not matched to a gene: 16. In germline, CDR1 is WNHNN, CDR2 SYGVQD (reference sequence). The length of the CDR3 is 17 residues. CDR3: CASITVVLAGAKYEQYF. CDR3 coding DNA: TGCGCCAGCATCACCGTTGTCCTAGCGGGGGCGAAATACGAGCAGTACTTC.

This chain links TRBV2 with TRBJ2-4, with 12 bases fitting TRBD2. The CDR3 length is 13 residues. Germline assignment: CDR1 SNHLY and CDR2 FYNNEI. V lost 7 bases and J lost 7; bases outside the gene matches: 2. For the CDR3, the DNA is TGTGCCAGCAAAGGACTAGCGGGGAACATTCAGTACTTC. Translating gives CASKGLAGNIQYF.

The chain carries TRBV2 and TRBJ2-5, with 10 nucleotides matching TRBD1. The CDR3 is made up of 15 amino acids. The V gene end was trimmed by 8 bases and the J gene end by 5 bases; junction bases not matched to a gene: 11. Germline V gene lookup returns CDR1 SNHLY and CDR2 FYNNEI. The CDR3 spells CASLTGGEYRETQYF. CDR3 DNA: TGTGCCAGCCTGACAGGGGGCGAGTATAGGGAGACCCAGTACTTC.

This chain links TRBV30 with TRBJ2-2, with 7 bases matching TRBD1. Trimming at V came to 1 base and at J to 7 bases, leaving 9 bases not matched to a gene. Germline values: CDR1 GTSNPN, CDR2 SVGIG (reference sequence). CDR3 length: 15 amino acids. CDR3 sequence (DNA): TGTGCCTGGAGTGACCTCAGGGGGAGAGGCGGGGAGCTGTTTTTT. Residues: CAWSDLRGRGGELFF.

This chain links TRBV15 with TRBJ2-7; TRBD1 matches 7 bases. The germline CDR1 and CDR2 sequences are LNHNV and YYDKDF (reference sequence). CDR3 size: 16 residues. V dropped 3 bases and J dropped 4; count of bases not matched to a gene: 12. CDR3 loop: CATSSPTDRAIYEQYF. As DNA, the CDR3 is TGTGCCACCAGCAGTCCCACCGACAGGGCCATTTACGAGCAGTACTTC.

The chain combines TRBV18 with TRBJ1-6; 11 bases agree with TRBD1. The CDR3 sequence is 20 residues long. The ends lost 3 bases at V and 2 bases at J; junction bases unmatched: 12. Germline-derived CDR1 and CDR2 are KGHSH and LQKENI. In DNA, the CDR3 is TGTGCCAGCTCACCGATCTCGTGGACAGGGGGCTCGACCTATAATTCACCCCTCCACTTT. It specifies CASSPISWTGGSTYNSPLHF.

The chain recombines TRBV7-9 with TRBJ2-6, with D possibly being TRBD1 (6 bases). The CDR3 extends over 16 amino acids. Germline V gene data show CDR1 as SEHNR and CDR2 as FQNEAQ (reference sequence). The germline V and J ends were trimmed by 8 bases and 0 bases, with 14 bases remaining between them. Here the CDR3 reads CASSPEDSSGANVLTF. The CDR3 DNA reads as TGTGCCAGCTCCCCGGAGGACAGCTCTGGGGCCAACGTCCTGACTTTC.

This chain connects TRBV30 to TRBJ2-7; TRBD1 might be the D (6 bases). Trimming took off 3 bases at V and 0 bases at J, with 12 bases between the two ends. The germline CDR1 and CDR2 sequences are GTSNPN and SVGIG (reference sequence). The CDR3 totals 14 residues. CDR3 nucleotides: TGTGCCTGGAGGGATCACAGGGACTCCTACGAGCAGTACTTC. Protein sequence: CAWRDHRDSYEQYF. Looking up the rest from reference TRBV30 and TRBJ2-7 gives the full variable domain: SQTIHQWPATLVQPVGSPLSLECTVEGTSNPNLYWYRQAAGRGLQLLFYSVGIGQISSEVPQNLSASRPQDRQFILSSKKLLLSDSGFYLCAWRDHRDSYEQYFGPGTRLTVT.

The chain employs TRBV4-1 and TRBJ2-7; 12 bases are shared with TRBD2. The V gene end was trimmed by 0 bases and the J gene end by 2 bases; junction bases not matched to a gene: 11. The CDR3 is 19 amino acids. In germline, CDR1 is MGHRA, CDR2 YSYEKL. CDR3: CASSQDSLGLAGRTYEQYF. In nucleotides, the CDR3 is TGCGCCAGCAGCCAAGATTCGCTCGGACTAGCGGGAAGAACCTACGAGCAGTACTTC.

Here the CDR3 reads CASSQGREAYEQYF. CDR3 bases: TGTGCCAGCAGCCAAGGCAGGGAGGCCTACGAGCAGTACTTC. This chain links TRBV14 with TRBJ2-7; D perhaps matches TRBD2 (6 bases). V was cut by 1 base and J by 2 bases, with 9 bases left in between. Germline CDR1 is SGHDN and CDR2 is FVKESK. This CDR3 is 14 amino acids long.

This clone came up once. V usage is TRBV14 and J usage is TRBJ2-5; D might be TRBD1 (5 bases). This CDR3 comprises 15 residues. Germline V gene sequence: CDR1 SGHDN, CDR2 FVKESK. The V gene lost 1 base and the J gene lost 5 bases, with 14 bases spanning the gap. In nucleotides, the CDR3 is TGTGCCAGCAGCCAAGCCCCCCAGGGTGAGGAGACCCAGTACTTC. It yields the protein CASSQAPQGEETQYF.

The rearrangement links TRBV5-5 to TRBJ1-1; the D is unclear. CDR1 SGHKS and CDR2 YYEKEE come from the germline V gene (reference sequence). The CDR3 length is 13 residues. Trimming removed 4 bases from V and 1 base from J, with 8 bases in between. CDR3 region: CASSIHWNTEAFF. As DNA, the CDR3 is TGTGCCAGCAGCATACATTGGAACACTGAAGCTTTCTTT.

The V call is TRBV11-3, the J call TRBJ2-7; D possibly corresponds to TRBD1 (5 bases). This CDR3 has 13 amino acids. Germline assignment: CDR1 SGHNT and CDR2 YENEEA. The V end lost 0 bases, the J end lost 7 bases, and 10 bases lay between the germline ends. The CDR3 protein is CASSLDSGNEQYF. CDR3 coding DNA: TGTGCCAGCAGCTTAGATTCAGGGAATGAGCAGTACTTC.

This chain connects TRBV9 to TRBJ2-3; D gene uncertain. Germline-derived CDR1 and CDR2 are SGDLS and YYNGEE. CDR3 length equals 14 residues. Trimming removed 0 bases at V and 4 bases at J, with 9 bases between. The CDR3, as DNA: TGTGCCAGCAGCGTAGAAGCCGAGTCAGATACGCAGTATTTT. Amino acid sequence: CASSVEAESDTQYF.

This rearrangement joins TRBV7-2 to TRBJ1-2, with TRBD1 identical over 8 bases. CDR3 length equals 17 residues. Germline V lookup: CDR1 SGHTA, CDR2 FQGNSA. J lost 4 bases, V lost 4 bases, and 14 bases had no gene match. The CDR3 nucleotides read TGTGCCAGCAGCTCCGATGACCTAGCCGGGACAGGCTATGGCTACACCTTC. This translates into CASSSDDLAGTGYGYTF.

V usage is TRBV5-6 and J usage is TRBJ2-2, with 7 bases aligning to TRBD2. The ends lost 4 bases at V and 5 bases at J; junction bases unmatched: 8. The CDR3 covers 15 residues. In germline, CDR1 is SGHDT, CDR2 YYEEEE. The CDR3 here is CASSAGLRGTGELFF. The DNA for the CDR3 is TGTGCCAGCAGCGCGGGACTACGCGGGACCGGGGAGCTGTTTTTT.

This clone was counted a single time. The chain links TRBV2 to TRBJ2-2; perhaps TRBD2 as D (6 bases). This CDR3 region has 13 residues. Germline V lookup: CDR1 SNHLY, CDR2 FYNNEI. V gave up 3 bases and J gave up 4 bases, with 6 bases separating them. The CDR3 region has the DNA TGTGCCAGCAGTGAGGGGGGCACCGGGGAGCTGTTTTTT. Amino acid sequence: CASSEGGTGELFF.

This clone was observed once. The gene calls are TRBV18 and TRBJ2-7; tentatively, D is TRBD1 (6 bases). The germline V and J ends were trimmed by 3 bases and 6 bases, with 12 bases remaining between them. Per the germline V gene, CDR1 is KGHSH and CDR2 is LQKENI. The CDR3 length is 13 residues. This chain's CDR3 is CASSPDSPGEQYF. DNA for the CDR3: TGTGCCAGCTCACCGGACAGCCCTGGCGAGCAGTACTTC.

The V call is TRBV4-3, the J call TRBJ1-2; the D gene is possibly TRBD1 (6 bases). The CDR3 has 13 amino acids. Germline-derived CDR1 and CDR2 are LGHNA and YSLEER. V dropped 5 bases and J dropped 8 bases, with 15 bases sitting between them. For the CDR3, the DNA is TGCGCCAGCAGCACCCCAGGGGTTCGGGGCTACACCTTC. It yields the protein CASSTPGVRGYTF.

The J gene is TRBJ1-2, the V gene TRBV9; a weak D match, TRBD1 (5 bases). The CDR3 has 11 residues. Germline V gives CDR1 SGDLS, CDR2 YYNGEE. V gave up 3 bases and J gave up 8 bases, with 8 bases separating them. CDR3 sequence reads: CASSDRQGYTF. The DNA for the CDR3 is TGTGCCAGCAGCGACCGACAGGGCTACACCTTC.

CDR3 in amino acids: CSVVFLPPGQGIYEQYF. DNA of the CDR3: TGCAGCGTTGTATTTCTCCCGCCGGGACAGGGGATCTACGAGCAGTACTTC. J is TRBJ2-7 and V is TRBV29-1; 10 bases are a match to TRBD1. The V segment lost 4 bases and the J segment 3 bases; nucleotides outside the gene matches: 15. Germline CDR1 and CDR2: SQVTM and ANQGSEA. CDR3 size: 17 residues.

This chain joins TRBV18 and TRBJ2-2; TRBD2 aligns across 7 bases. V shed 3 bases, J shed 6 bases, and the junction held 16 bases outside the gene matches. The germline CDR1 and CDR2 sequences are KGHSH and LQKENI. The CDR3 has 18 residues. The CDR3 DNA follows: TGTGCCAGCTCACCTATAGAACTAGCGTCACGGGGCCCCGGGGAGCTGTTTTTT. Protein product: CASSPIELASRGPGELFF. The complete variable domain, with remaining parts taken from reference TRBV18 and TRBJ2-2, reads NAGVMQNPRHLVRRRGQEARLRCSPMKGHSHVYWYRQLPEEGLKFMVYLQKENIIDESGMPKERFSAEFPKEGPSILRIQQVVRGDSAAYFCASSPIELASRGPGELFFGEGSRLTVL.